This T cell receptor (beta chain) was captured in a study of blood T cell repertoires in COVID-19. On the study more broadly: Some COVID-19 samples were acute and others convalescent; all came from the United States, Italy and Spain. In each case, the material was cDNA or gDNA derived from T cells, B-cell-depleted T cells, or PBMCs.

Original processing notes: Amplification of reference gene primers provided the estimated nucleated cell counts. Assay used: immunoSEQ multiplex PCR; TCRdb lists only in-frame clones, some missing. V and J calls and clone size come straight from that table; D and trimming were deduced from the DNA. The data hold around 200,000 clones, with 88% observed a single time. J gave up 0 bases and V 2 bases, and 7 bases lay outside the gene matches. Germline CDR1 reads MNHEY; CDR2 reads SMNVEV (reference sequence). The CDR3 is 16 amino acids. Which cohort a participant joined came from the clinical history participants gave.

The chain employs TRBV27 and TRBJ2-7; TRBD1 agrees at 7 bases. Sequenced material: PBMCs or T cells enriched from blood (not recorded which). The sequence came from a woman in her thirties who had recovered from COVID-19. The CDR3 region is CASSLRHRGSSYEQYF. The CDR3, as DNA: TGTGCCAGCAGTTTAAGGCACAGGGGCAGCTCCTACGAGCAGTACTTC.